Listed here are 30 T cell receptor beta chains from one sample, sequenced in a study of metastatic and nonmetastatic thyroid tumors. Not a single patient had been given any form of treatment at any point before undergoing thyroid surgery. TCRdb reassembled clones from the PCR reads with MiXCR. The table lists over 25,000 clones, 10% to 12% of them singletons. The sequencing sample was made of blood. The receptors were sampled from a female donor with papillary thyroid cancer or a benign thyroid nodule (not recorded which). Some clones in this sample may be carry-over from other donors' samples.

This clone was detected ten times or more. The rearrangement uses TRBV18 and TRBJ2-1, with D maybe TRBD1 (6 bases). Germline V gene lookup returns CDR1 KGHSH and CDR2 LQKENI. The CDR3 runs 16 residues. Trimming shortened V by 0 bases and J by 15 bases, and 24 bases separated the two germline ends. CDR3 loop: CASSPPFRGISGRLFF. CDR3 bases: TGTGCCAGCTCACCACCGTTCAGGGGTATATCTGGGCGCTTGTTCTTC. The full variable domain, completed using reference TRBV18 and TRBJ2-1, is NAGVMQNPRHLVRRRGQEARLRCSPMKGHSHVYWYRQLPEEGLKFMVYLQKENIIDESGMPKERFSAEFPKEGPSILRIQQVVRGDSAAYFCASSPPFRGISGRLFFGPGTRLTVL.

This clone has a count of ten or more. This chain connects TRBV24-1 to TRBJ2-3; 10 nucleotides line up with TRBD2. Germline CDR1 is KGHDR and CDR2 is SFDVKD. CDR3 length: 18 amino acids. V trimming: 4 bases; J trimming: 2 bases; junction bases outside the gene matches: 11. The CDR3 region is CATSDLGIAGGLTDTQYF. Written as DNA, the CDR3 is TGTGCCACCAGTGACCTTGGAATAGCGGGAGGACTCACAGATACGCAGTATTTT.

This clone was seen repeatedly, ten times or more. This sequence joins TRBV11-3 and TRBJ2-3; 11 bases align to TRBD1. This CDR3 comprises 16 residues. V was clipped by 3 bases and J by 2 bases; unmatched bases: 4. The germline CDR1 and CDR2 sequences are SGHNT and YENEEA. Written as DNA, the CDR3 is TGTGCCAGCAGCTTGGGGACAGGGGGAAACACAGATACGCAGTATTTT. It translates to CASSLGTGGNTDTQYF.

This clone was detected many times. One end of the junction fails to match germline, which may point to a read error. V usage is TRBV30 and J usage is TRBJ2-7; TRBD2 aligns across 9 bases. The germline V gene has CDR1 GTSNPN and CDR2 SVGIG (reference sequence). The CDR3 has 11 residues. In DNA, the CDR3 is TGTGCCTGGAGTTTATCTAGCGGGGCCTCCTTC. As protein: CAWSLSSGASF.

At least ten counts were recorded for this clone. The CDR3 DNA reads TGTGCCAGCAGCTTAGAGGGCGTGGGGACCCAGTACTTC. Its protein is CASSLEGVGTQYF. This rearrangement joins TRBV11-2 to TRBJ2-5; no firm D call. Germline V gives CDR1 SGHAT, CDR2 FQNNGV. The V end was cut by 0 bases, the J end by 7 bases, with 9 bases between. The CDR3 runs to 13 residues.

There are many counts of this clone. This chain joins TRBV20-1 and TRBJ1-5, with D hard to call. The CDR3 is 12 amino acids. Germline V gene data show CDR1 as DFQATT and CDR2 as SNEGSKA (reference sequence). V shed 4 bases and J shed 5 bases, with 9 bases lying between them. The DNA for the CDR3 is TGCAGTGCTAACCGAGATGATCAGCCCCAGCATTTT. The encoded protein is CSANRDDQPQHF.

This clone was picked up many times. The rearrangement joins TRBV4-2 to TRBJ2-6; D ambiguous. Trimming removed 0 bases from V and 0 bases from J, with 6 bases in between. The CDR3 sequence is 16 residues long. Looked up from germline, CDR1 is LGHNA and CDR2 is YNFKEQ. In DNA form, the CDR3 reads TGTGCCAGCAGCCAAGATACGGGCTCTGGGGCCAACGTCCTGACTTTC. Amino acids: CASSQDTGSGANVLTF.

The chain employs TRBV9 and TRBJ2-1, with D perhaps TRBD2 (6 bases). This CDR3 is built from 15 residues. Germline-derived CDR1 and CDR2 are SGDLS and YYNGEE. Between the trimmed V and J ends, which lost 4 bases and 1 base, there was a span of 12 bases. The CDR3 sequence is CASSYSGVSYNEQFF. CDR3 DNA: TGTGCCAGCAGCTACTCGGGAGTTTCCTACAATGAGCAGTTCTTC.

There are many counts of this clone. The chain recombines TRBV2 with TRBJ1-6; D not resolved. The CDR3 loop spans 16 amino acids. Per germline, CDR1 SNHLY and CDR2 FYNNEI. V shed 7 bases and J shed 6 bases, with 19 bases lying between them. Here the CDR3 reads CASTKTGPGINSPLHF. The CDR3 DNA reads TGTGCCAGCACTAAAACGGGTCCTGGCATTAATTCACCCCTCCACTTT.

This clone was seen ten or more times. The CDR3 loop is CASSSGSGHPQGEQYF. The CDR3 DNA reads as TGCGCCAGCAGCTCGGGTTCGGGACACCCTCAAGGCGAGCAGTACTTC. This chain uses TRBV5-1 with TRBJ2-7; D may be TRBD1 (6 bases). Trimming cost V 3 bases and J 6 bases, with 22 bases left between them. CDR1 is SGHRS and CDR2 is YFSETQ in the germline V gene. CDR3 length equals 16 residues.

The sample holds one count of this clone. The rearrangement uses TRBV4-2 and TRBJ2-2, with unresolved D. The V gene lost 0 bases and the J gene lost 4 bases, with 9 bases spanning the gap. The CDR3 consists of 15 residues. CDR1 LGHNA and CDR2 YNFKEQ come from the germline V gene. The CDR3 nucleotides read TGTGCCAGCAGCCAAGATAGGTACAGCACCGGGGAGCTGTTTTTT. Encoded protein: CASSQDRYSTGELFF.

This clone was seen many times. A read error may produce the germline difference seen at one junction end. CDR3 amino acids: CAGKDRVGTDTQYF. DNA for the CDR3: TGCGCGGGGAAGGACAGAGTGGGCACAGATACGCAGTATTTT. This chain connects TRBV6-1 to TRBJ2-3; TRBD1 or TRBD2 may be the D gene (6 bases each). The CDR3 spans 14 residues. CDR1 is MNHNS, CDR2 SASEGT, per germline.

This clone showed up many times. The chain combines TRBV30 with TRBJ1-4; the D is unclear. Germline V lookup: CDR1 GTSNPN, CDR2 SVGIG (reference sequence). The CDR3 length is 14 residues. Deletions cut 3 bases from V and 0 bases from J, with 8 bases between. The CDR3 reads CAWRRASTNEKLFF. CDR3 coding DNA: TGTGCCTGGAGGCGAGCGTCAACTAATGAAAAACTGTTTTTT. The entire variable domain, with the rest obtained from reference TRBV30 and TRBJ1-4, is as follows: SQTIHQWPATLVQPVGSPLSLECTVEGTSNPNLYWYRQAAGRGLQLLFYSVGIGQISSEVPQNLSASRPQDRQFILSSKKLLLSDSGFYLCAWRRASTNEKLFFGSGTQLSVL.

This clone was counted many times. CDR3 in DNA: TGTGCCAGTAGTCCTTCGACAGGGGGTTTCTACAATGAGCAGTTCTTC. This codes for CASSPSTGGFYNEQFF. The chain combines TRBV19 with TRBJ2-1; TRBD1 aligns across 9 bases. Looked up from germline, CDR1 is LNHDA and CDR2 is SQIVND (reference sequence). This CDR3 is built from 16 residues. The V gene end was trimmed by 5 bases and the J gene end by 3 bases; junction bases not matched to a gene: 8. The full variable domain, rest sourced from reference TRBV19 and TRBJ2-1, is DGGITQSPKYLFRKEGQNVTLSCEQNLNHDAMYWYRQDPGQGLRLIYYSQIVNDFQKGDIAEGYSVSREKKESFPLTVTSAQKNPTAFYLCASSPSTGGFYNEQFFGPGTRLTVL.

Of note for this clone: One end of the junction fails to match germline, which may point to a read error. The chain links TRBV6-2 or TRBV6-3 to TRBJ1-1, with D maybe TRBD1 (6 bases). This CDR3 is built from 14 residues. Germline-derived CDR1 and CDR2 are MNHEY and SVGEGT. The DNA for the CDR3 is TGTGCCAGGAGTTACGGACAGTCGAACACTGAATCTTTCTTT. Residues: CARSYGQSNTESFF.

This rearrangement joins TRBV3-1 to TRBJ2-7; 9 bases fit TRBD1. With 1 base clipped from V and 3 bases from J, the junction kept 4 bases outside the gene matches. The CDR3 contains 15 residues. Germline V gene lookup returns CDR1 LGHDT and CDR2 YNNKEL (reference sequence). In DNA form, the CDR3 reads TGTGCCAGCAGCCAAGCACCGGGACAGGGCTACGAGCAGTACTTC. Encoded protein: CASSQAPGQGYEQYF.

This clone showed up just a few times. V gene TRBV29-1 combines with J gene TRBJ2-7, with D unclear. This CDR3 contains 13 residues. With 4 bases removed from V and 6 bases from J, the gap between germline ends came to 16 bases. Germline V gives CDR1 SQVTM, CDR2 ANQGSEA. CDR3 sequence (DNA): TGCAGCGTTGGGTGGTGGGAAGGAACCGAGCAGTACTTC. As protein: CSVGWWEGTEQYF.

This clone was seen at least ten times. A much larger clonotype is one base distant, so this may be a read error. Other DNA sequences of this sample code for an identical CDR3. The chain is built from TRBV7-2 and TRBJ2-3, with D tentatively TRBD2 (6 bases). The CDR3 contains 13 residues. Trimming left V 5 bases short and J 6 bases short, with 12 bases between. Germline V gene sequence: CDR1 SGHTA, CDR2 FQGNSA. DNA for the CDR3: TGTGCCAGCAGCGCGCGACGGGGGGATACGCAGTATTTT. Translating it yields CASSARRGDTQYF.

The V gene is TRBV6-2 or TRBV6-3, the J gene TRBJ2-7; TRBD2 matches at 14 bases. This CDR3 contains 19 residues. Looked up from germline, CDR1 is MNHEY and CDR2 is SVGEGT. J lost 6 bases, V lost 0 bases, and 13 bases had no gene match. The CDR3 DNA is TGTGCCAGCAGTTACTCGGGACTAGCGGGAGTAATAGGGGTTGGCGAGCAGTACTTC. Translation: CASSYSGLAGVIGVGEQYF.

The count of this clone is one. The CDR3 DNA follows: TGCAGTGCTAGTTCCGCTGAAAATTCACCCCTCCACTTT. Amino acid sequence: CSASSAENSPLHF. V gene TRBV20-1 combines with J gene TRBJ1-6; no clear D gene. Trimming removed 3 bases from V and 7 bases from J, with 10 bases in between. CDR3 size: 13 residues. Germline V lookup: CDR1 DFQATT, CDR2 SNEGSKA (reference sequence).

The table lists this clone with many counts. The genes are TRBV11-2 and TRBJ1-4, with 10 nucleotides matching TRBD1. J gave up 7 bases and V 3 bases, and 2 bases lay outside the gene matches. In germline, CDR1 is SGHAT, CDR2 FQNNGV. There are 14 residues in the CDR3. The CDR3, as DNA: TGTGCCAGCAGCTTTAGACAGGGGGCTGAAAAACTGTTTTTT. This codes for CASSFRQGAEKLFF. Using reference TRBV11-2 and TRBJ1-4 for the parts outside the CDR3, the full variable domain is EAGVAQSPRYKIIEKRQSVAFWCNPISGHATLYWYQQILGQGPKLLIQFQNNGVVDDSQLPKDRFSAERLKGVDSTLKIQPAKLEDSAVYLCASSFRQGAEKLFFGSGTQLSVL.

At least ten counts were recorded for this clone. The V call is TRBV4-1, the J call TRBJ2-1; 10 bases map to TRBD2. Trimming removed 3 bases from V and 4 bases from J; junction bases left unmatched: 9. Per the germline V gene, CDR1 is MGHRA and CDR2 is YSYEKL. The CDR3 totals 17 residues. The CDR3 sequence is CASSQEPSGSAYNEQFF. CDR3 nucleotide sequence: TGCGCCAGCAGCCAGGAACCTAGCGGGAGTGCTTACAATGAGCAGTTCTTC.

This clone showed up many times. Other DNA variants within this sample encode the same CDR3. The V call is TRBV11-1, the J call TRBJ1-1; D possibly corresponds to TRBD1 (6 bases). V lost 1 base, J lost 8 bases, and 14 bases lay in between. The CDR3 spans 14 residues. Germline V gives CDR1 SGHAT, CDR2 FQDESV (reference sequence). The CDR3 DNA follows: TGTGCCAGCAGCTTAGTTCGCGGAAGGGGGGAAGCTTTCTTT. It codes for CASSLVRGRGEAFF.

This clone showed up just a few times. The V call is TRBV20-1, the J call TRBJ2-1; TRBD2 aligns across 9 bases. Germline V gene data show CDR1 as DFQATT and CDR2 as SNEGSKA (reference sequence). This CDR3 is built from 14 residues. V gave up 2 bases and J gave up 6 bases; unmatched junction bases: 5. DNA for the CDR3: TGCAGTGCTAGATCGCCGGGACTAGCCAATGAGCAGTTCTTC. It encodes CSARSPGLANEQFF.

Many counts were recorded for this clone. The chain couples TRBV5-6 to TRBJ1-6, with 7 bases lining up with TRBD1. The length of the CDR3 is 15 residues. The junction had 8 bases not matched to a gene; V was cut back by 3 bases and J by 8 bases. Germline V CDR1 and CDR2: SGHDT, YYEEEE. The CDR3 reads CASSSTGQKDSPLHF. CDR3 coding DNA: TGTGCCAGCAGCTCGACAGGGCAGAAAGATTCACCCCTCCACTTT.

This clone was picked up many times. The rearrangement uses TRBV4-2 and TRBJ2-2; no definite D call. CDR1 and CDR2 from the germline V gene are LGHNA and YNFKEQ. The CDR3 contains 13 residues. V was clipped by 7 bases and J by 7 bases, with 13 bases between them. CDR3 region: CASKVSADGELFF. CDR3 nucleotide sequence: TGTGCCAGCAAGGTATCGGCGGACGGGGAGCTGTTTTTT.

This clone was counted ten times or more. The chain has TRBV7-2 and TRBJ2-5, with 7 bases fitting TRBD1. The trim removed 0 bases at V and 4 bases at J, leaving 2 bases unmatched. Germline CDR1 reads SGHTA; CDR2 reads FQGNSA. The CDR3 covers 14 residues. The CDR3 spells CASSLAGGGETQYF. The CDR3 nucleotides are TGTGCCAGCAGCTTAGCAGGGGGCGGAGAGACCCAGTACTTC.

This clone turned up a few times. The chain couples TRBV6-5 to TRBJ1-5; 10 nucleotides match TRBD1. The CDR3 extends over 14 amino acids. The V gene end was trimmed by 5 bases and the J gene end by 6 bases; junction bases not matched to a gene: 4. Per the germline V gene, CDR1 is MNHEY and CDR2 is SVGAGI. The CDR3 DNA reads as TGTGCCAGCAGTCCGGACAGGGGGAGTCAGCCCCAGCATTTT. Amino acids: CASSPDRGSQPQHF.

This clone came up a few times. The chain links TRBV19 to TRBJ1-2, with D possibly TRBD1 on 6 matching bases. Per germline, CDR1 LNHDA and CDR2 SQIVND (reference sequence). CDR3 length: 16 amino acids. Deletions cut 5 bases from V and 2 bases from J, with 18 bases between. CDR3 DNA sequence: TGTGCCAGTAGTCCGCAACAGGGTATATTGAACTATGGCTACACCTTC. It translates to CASSPQQGILNYGYTF.

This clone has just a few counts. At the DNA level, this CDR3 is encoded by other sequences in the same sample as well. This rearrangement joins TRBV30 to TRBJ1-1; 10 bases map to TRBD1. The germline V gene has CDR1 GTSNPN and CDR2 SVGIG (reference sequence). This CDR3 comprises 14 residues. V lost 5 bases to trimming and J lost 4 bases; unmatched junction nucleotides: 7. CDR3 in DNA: TGTGCCTGGGACAGGGACAGGGGCGTCACTGAAGCTTTCTTT. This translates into CAWDRDRGVTEAFF.